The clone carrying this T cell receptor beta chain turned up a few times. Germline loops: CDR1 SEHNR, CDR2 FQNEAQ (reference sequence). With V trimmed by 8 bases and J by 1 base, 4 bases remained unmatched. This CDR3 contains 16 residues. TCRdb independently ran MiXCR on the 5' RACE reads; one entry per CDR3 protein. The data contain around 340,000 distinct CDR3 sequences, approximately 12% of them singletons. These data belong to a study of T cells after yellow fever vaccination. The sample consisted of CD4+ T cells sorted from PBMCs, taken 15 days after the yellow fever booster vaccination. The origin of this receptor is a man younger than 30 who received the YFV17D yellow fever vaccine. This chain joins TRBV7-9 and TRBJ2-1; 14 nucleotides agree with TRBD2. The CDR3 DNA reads TGTGCCAGCGGGGGACTAGCGGGGGTTTCCTACAATGAGCAGTTCTTC. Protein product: CASGGLAGVSYNEQFF.